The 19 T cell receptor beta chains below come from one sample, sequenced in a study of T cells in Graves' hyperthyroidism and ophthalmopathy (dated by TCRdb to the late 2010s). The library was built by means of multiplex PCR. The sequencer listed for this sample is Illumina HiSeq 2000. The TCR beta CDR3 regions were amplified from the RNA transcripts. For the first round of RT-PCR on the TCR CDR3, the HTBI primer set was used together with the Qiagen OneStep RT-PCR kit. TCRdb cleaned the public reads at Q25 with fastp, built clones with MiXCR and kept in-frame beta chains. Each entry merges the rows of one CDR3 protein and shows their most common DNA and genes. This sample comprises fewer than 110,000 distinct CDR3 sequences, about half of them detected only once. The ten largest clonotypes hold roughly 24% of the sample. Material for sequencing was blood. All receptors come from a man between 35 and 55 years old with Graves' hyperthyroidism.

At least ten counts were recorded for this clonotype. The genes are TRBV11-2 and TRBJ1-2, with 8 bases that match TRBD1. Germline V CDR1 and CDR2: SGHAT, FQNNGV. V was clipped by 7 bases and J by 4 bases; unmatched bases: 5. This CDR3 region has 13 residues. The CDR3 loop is CASNTGGGYGYTF. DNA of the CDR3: TGTGCCAGCAACACAGGGGGAGGCTATGGCTACACCTTC.

The CDR3 DNA reads TGTGCCAGCAGCGTAGCGGCGGTAATCACAGATACGCAGTATTTT. It codes for CASSVAAVITDTQYF. The V gene is TRBV5-6, the J gene TRBJ2-3; TRBD2 is a possible D gene (6 bases). Trimming cost V 4 bases and J 2 bases, with 14 bases left between them. Germline V gene data show CDR1 as SGHDT and CDR2 as YYEEEE. This CDR3 region has 15 residues.

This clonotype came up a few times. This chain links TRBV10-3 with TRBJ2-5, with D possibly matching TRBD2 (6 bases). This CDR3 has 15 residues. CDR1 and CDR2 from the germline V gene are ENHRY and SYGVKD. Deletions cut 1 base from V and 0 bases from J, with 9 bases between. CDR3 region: CAISEFRDYQETQYF. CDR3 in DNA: TGTGCCATCAGTGAGTTCAGGGACTACCAAGAGACCCAGTACTTC.

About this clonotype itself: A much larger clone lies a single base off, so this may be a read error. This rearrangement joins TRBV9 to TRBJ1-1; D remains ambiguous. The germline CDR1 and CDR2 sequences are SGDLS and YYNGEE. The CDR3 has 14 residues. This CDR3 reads CAGSVGDGGTEALF. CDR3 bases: TGTGCCGGCAGCGTAGGTGATGGAGGCACTGAAGCTCTCTTT.

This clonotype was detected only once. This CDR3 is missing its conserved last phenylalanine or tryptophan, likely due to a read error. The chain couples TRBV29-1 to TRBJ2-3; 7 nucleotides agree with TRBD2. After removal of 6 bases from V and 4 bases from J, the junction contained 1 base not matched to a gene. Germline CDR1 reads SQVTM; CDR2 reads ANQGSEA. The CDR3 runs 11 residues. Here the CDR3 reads CSVTSADTQYY. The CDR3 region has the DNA TGCAGCGTCACTAGCGCAGATACGCAGTATTAT.

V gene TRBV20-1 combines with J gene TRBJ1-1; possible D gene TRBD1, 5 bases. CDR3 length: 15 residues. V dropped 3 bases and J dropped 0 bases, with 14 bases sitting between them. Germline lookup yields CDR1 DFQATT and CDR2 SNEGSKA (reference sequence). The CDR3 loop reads CSARGVSGLNTEAFF. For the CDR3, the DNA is TGCAGTGCTAGGGGGGTTAGCGGGCTGAACACTGAAGCTTTCTTT.

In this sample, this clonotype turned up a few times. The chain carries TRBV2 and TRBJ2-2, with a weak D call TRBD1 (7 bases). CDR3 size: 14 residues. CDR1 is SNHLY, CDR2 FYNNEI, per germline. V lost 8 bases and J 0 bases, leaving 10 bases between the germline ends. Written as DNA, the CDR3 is TGTGCCAGCTCAGGGGGGCCGAACACCGGGGAGCTGTTTTTT. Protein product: CASSGGPNTGELFF.

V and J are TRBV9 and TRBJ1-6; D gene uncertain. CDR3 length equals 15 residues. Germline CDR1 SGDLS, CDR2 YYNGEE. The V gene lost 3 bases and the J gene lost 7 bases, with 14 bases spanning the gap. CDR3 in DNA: TGTGCCAGCAGCGAAACACCGATGCCCAATTCACCCCTCCACTTT. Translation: CASSETPMPNSPLHF.

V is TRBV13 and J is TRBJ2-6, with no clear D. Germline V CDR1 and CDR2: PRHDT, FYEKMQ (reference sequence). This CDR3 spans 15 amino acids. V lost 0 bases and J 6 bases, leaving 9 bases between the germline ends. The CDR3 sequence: CASSLGVAEANVLTF. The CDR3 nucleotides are TGTGCCAGCAGCTTAGGAGTAGCCGAGGCCAACGTCCTGACTTTC.

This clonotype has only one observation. The CDR3 sequence: CAISWEETEAFF. In nucleotides, the CDR3 is TGTGCCATCAGCTGGGAAGAAACTGAAGCTTTCTTT. The chain couples TRBV10-3 to TRBJ1-1; no clear D gene. V lost 6 bases, J lost 5 bases, and 10 bases lay in between. The CDR3 is 12 residues long. CDR1 ENHRY and CDR2 SYGVKD come from the germline V gene.

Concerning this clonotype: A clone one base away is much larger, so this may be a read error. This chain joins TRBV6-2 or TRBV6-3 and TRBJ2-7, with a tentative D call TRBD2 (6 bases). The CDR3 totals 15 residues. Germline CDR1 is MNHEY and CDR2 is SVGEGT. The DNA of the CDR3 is TGTACCAGCAGTTACGGGCCGGGACTGGGCTACGAGCAGTACTTC. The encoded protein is CTSSYGPGLGYEQYF.

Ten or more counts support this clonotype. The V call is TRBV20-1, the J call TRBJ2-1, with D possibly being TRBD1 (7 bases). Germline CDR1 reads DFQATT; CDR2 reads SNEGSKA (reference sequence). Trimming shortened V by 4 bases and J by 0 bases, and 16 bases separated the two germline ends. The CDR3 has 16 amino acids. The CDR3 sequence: CSAIGGQRISYNEQFF. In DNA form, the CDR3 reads TGCAGTGCTATCGGGGGACAGCGAATCTCCTACAATGAGCAGTTCTTC.

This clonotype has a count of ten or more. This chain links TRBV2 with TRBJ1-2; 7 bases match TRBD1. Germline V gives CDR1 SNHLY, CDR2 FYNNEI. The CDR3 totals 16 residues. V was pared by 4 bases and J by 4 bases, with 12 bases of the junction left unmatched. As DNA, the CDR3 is TGTGCCAGCAGTGGGCTTGTAGGGAGGGGGCTCTATGGCTACACCTTC. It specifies CASSGLVGRGLYGYTF.

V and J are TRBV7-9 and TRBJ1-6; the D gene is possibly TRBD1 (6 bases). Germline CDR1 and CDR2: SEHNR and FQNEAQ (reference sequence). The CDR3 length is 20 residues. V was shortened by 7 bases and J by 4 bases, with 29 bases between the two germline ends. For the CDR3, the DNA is TGTGCCAGCACCCGAAGATCCCTTAACGCCGGGGGCCCTTATAATTCACCCCTCCACTTT. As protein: CASTRRSLNAGGPYNSPLHF.

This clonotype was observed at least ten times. The CDR3 nucleotides read TGTGCCAGCAGCCTCGACGGTGAAAAACTGTTTTTT. Translating it yields CASSLDGEKLFF. J is TRBJ1-4 and V is TRBV5-8; D is uncertain. The CDR3 contains 12 residues. From germline, CDR1 is SGHTS and CDR2 YDEGEE. Trimming left V 4 bases short and J 7 bases short, with 8 bases between.

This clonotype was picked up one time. The CDR3 protein is CATSRDRSSGGTEAFF. DNA for the CDR3: TGTGCCACCAGCAGAGATCGGAGCTCTGGGGGGACTGAAGCTTTCTTT. V and J are TRBV15 and TRBJ1-1; TRBD1 might be the D (5 bases). CDR1 and CDR2 (germline): LNHNV, YYDKDF (reference sequence). The CDR3 has 16 residues. V was cut by 0 bases and J by 5 bases, with 16 bases left in between.

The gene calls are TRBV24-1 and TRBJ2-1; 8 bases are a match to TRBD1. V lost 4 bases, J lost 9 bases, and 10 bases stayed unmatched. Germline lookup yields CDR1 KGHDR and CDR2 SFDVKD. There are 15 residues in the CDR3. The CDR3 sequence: CATSEPLQGAGEQFF. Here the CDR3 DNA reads TGTGCCACCAGTGAACCTCTGCAGGGGGCAGGTGAGCAGTTCTTC.

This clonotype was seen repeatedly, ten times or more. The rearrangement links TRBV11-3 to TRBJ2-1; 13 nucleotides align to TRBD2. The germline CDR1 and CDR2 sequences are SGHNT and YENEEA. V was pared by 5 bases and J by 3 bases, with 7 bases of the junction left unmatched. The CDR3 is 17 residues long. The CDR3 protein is CASSRRTSGGNYNEQFF. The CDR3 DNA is TGTGCCAGCAGCCGGCGGACTAGCGGGGGAAACTACAATGAGCAGTTCTTC. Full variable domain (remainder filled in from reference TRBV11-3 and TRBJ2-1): EAGVVQSPRYKIIEKKQPVAFWCNPISGHNTLYWYLQNLGQGPELLIRYENEEAVDDSQLPKDRFSAERLKGVDSTLKIQPAELGDSAVYLCASSRRTSGGNYNEQFFGPGTRLTVL.

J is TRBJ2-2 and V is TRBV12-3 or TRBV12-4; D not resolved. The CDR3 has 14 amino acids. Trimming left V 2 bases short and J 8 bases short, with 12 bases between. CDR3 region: CASSLYDGRGELFF. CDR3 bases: TGTGCCAGCAGTTTATACGACGGACGGGGGGAGCTGTTTTTT.